This T cell receptor beta chain was captured by sequencing in a study of T cell changes during pregnancy in multiple sclerosis. Libraries were prepared by immunoSEQ multiplex PCR; TCRdb keeps only in-frame clonotypes and omits some of them. Of roughly 100,000 clones in the sample, approximately 93% were seen once. The CDR3 has 15 residues. Germline-derived CDR1 and CDR2 are MNHNS and SASEGT. The ends lost 6 bases at V and 7 bases at J; junction bases unmatched: 13. This clonotype was sampled from a female donor with multiple sclerosis, enrolled in a pregnancy study. Source: peripheral blood, taken after pregnancy. The J gene is TRBJ1-2, the V gene TRBV6-1, with 8 nucleotides matching TRBD1. The CDR3 nucleotides read TGTGCCAGCAGGCAGGATCTCGGGACAGGCGGTGGCTACACCTTC. Encoded protein: CASRQDLGTGGGYTF.